The 29 T cell receptor beta chains presented below share a single source sample, sequenced in a study of T cells in tuberculosis. Data came from immunoSEQ multiplex PCR; TCRdb stores just in-frame clones and leaves some out. This repertoire shows fewer than 45,000 clones, around 96% found once; its top ten account for over 6.5%. Material: PBMCs. The receptors were sampled from a donor between 5 and 29 years old with latent tuberculosis or without tuberculosis infection.

On this clone itself: A junction boundary mismatches the germline segment, possibly from a read error. The rearrangement joins TRBV18 to TRBJ2-6; D uncertain. Germline V gives CDR1 KGHSH, CDR2 LQKENI. The CDR3 spans 17 residues. The CDR3 bases are TGTGCCAGCTCCCCACCGCCCCGGAGATCTGGGGCCAACGTCCTGACTTTC. It is translated as CASSPPPRRSGANVLTF.

V usage is TRBV30 and J usage is TRBJ1-4; no clear D. Deletions cut 1 base from V and 8 bases from J, with 8 bases between. CDR3 length equals 12 residues. Germline loops: CDR1 GTSNPN, CDR2 SVGIG (reference sequence). The CDR3 sequence is CAWSEIEEKLFF. CDR3 nucleotide sequence: TGTGCCTGGAGTGAGATAGAAGAAAAACTGTTTTTT.

V and J are TRBV2 and TRBJ2-4; a possible D gene is TRBD1 (5 bases). Germline V lookup: CDR1 SNHLY, CDR2 FYNNEI. The germline V and J ends were trimmed by 7 bases and 0 bases, with 19 bases remaining between them. The length of the CDR3 is 17 residues. CDR3 sequence: CASISTVPRLAKNIQYF. In DNA, the CDR3 is TGTGCCAGCATTTCGACAGTCCCTCGCCTAGCCAAAAACATTCAGTACTTC.

The chain recombines TRBV27 with TRBJ2-1; D might be TRBD2 (5 bases). This CDR3 comprises 15 residues. Trimming took off 6 bases at V and 8 bases at J, with 20 bases between the two ends. The germline V gene encodes CDR1 MNHEY and CDR2 SMNVEV (reference sequence). The CDR3 reads CASSLLGPNVDEQFF. The CDR3 region has the DNA TGTGCCAGCAGCCTACTAGGCCCCAACGTGGATGAGCAGTTCTTC.

This chain's CDR3 is CASSLSTHGYTF. CDR3 DNA sequence: TGTGCCAGCTCATTGAGTACGCATGGCTACACCTTC. J is TRBJ1-2 and V is TRBV18; D gene unclear. CDR3 length: 12 residues. V was pared by 5 bases and J by 6 bases, with 10 bases between. CDR1 KGHSH and CDR2 LQKENI come from the germline V gene.

J is TRBJ2-2 and V is TRBV5-1; D is uncertain. V lost 7 bases to trimming and J lost 5 bases, with 18 bases between them. CDR3 length: 15 residues. Germline assignment: CDR1 SGHRS and CDR2 YFSETQ. The CDR3 DNA sequence: TGCGCCAGCGCCCCTCCGACACCCGTTACCGGGGAGCTGTTTTTT. This sequence encodes CASAPPTPVTGELFF.

This chain joins TRBV18 and TRBJ2-7; the D gene is possibly TRBD1 (6 bases). This CDR3 spans 16 amino acids. Per germline, CDR1 KGHSH and CDR2 LQKENI. V gave up 3 bases and J gave up 3 bases, with 18 bases separating them. The CDR3 loop reads CASSPSYRDSFYEQYF. The CDR3 coding sequence is TGTGCCAGCTCACCCTCTTACAGGGATAGTTTCTACGAGCAGTACTTC.

The rearrangement joins TRBV6-5 to TRBJ1-5, with D perhaps TRBD1 (6 bases). Deletions cut 5 bases from V and 7 bases from J, with 15 bases between. The CDR3 has 14 residues. Germline V CDR1 and CDR2: MNHEY, SVGAGI. The CDR3 sequence is CASSPDRAYQPQHF. CDR3 coding DNA: TGTGCCAGCAGTCCGGACAGAGCATACCAGCCCCAGCATTTT.

The chain couples TRBV11-2 to TRBJ2-3; 9 bases map to TRBD2. V was pared by 0 bases and J by 2 bases, with 3 bases of the junction left unmatched. This CDR3 is built from 16 residues. Germline V gene lookup returns CDR1 SGHAT and CDR2 FQNNGV. CDR3: CASSLELAGNTDTQYF. The CDR3, as DNA: TGTGCCAGCAGCTTAGAACTAGCGGGTAACACAGATACGCAGTATTTT. The full variable domain, in which reference TRBV11-2 and TRBJ2-3 provide the parts outside the CDR3, is EAGVAQSPRYKIIEKRQSVAFWCNPISGHATLYWYQQILGQGPKLLIQFQNNGVVDDSQLPKDRFSAERLKGVDSTLKIQPAKLEDSAVYLCASSLELAGNTDTQYFGPGTRLTVL.

The chain recombines TRBV9 with TRBJ2-7; 7 bases are a match to TRBD2. The junction had 10 bases not matched to a gene; V was cut back by 4 bases and J by 0 bases. This CDR3 spans 16 amino acids. Germline V gene sequence: CDR1 SGDLS, CDR2 YYNGEE. For the CDR3, the DNA is TGTGCCAGCAGCCCAGGAGGCGGGGGAACCTCCTACGAGCAGTACTTC. The encoded protein is CASSPGGGGTSYEQYF. Variable domain in full (rest from reference TRBV9 and TRBJ2-7): DSGVTQTPKHLITATGQRVTLRCSPRSGDLSVYWYQQSLDQGLQFLIQYYNGEERAKGNILERFSAQQFPDLHSELNLSSLELGDSALYFCASSPGGGGTSYEQYFGPGTRLTVT.

The rearrangement joins TRBV5-4 to TRBJ1-2; 7 bases line up with TRBD1. CDR1 is SGHNT, CDR2 YYREEE, per germline (reference sequence). Trimming at V came to 4 bases and at J to 4 bases, leaving 10 bases not matched to a gene. This CDR3 has 15 amino acids. Here the CDR3 DNA reads TGTGCCAGCAGCAGTTCCGGGACAGTCCTCTATGGCTACACCTTC. This translates into CASSSSGTVLYGYTF.

For the CDR3, the DNA is TGTGCCAGTAGTATCACTAGCGGGAGCTACGAGCAGTACTTC. This translates into CASSITSGSYEQYF. The chain couples TRBV19 to TRBJ2-7, with 11 bases aligning to TRBD2. In germline, CDR1 is LNHDA, CDR2 SQIVND (reference sequence). This CDR3 is 14 amino acids long. The ends lost 3 bases at V and 3 bases at J; junction bases unmatched: 1.

This chain connects TRBV7-2 to TRBJ2-5; D possibly corresponds to TRBD2 (5 bases). Trimming removed 5 bases from V and 5 bases from J, with 9 bases in between. The CDR3 runs to 12 residues. The germline V gene has CDR1 SGHTA and CDR2 FQGNSA. The CDR3 region is CASSLRGETQYF. CDR3 DNA: TGTGCCAGCAGCCTTCGGGGTGAGACCCAGTACTTC.

The chain links TRBV7-2 to TRBJ2-3; 7 bases are a match to TRBD2. Trimming at V came to 5 bases and at J to 2 bases, leaving 10 bases not matched to a gene. The CDR3 covers 16 residues. In germline, CDR1 is SGHTA, CDR2 FQGNSA. The CDR3 here is CASSRAGLRSTDTQYF. DNA for the CDR3: TGTGCCAGCAGCAGAGCGGGACTCCGATCCACAGATACGCAGTATTTT. Combining the CDR3 with reference TRBV7-2 and TRBJ2-3 gives the whole variable domain GAGVSQSPSNKVTEKGKDVELRCDPISGHTALYWYRQSLGQGLEFLIYFQGNSAPDKSGLPSDRFSAERTGGSVSTLTIQRTQQEDSAVYLCASSRAGLRSTDTQYFGPGTRLTVL.

The V call is TRBV7-9, the J call TRBJ1-1; D remains ambiguous. Germline V gene sequence: CDR1 SEHNR, CDR2 FQNEAQ (reference sequence). The length of the CDR3 is 13 residues. Trimming shortened V by 3 bases and J by 6 bases, and 11 bases separated the two germline ends. The CDR3 coding sequence is TGTGCCAGCAGCTTTGGGCGGGTCTCTGAAGCTTTCTTT. It specifies CASSFGRVSEAFF.

The V gene is TRBV2, the J gene TRBJ2-1, with 9 bases aligning to TRBD1. The V and J ends lost 4 bases and 4 bases, in that order; junction bases with no gene match: 8. The CDR3 is 16 amino acids. In germline, CDR1 is SNHLY, CDR2 FYNNEI. The DNA of the CDR3 is TGTGCCAGCAGTGGCGCGGACAGGGGCTCTTACAATGAGCAGTTCTTC. This encodes CASSGADRGSYNEQFF.

This rearrangement joins TRBV2 to TRBJ1-2; unclear D gene. The germline gives CDR1 SNHLY, CDR2 FYNNEI. This CDR3 has 12 amino acids. Trimming pared 3 bases from V and 4 bases from J, leaving 6 bases between. CDR3 bases: TGTGCCAGCAGTGAGGGCAGCTATGGCTACACCTTC. This sequence encodes CASSEGSYGYTF. Full variable domain (remainder filled in from reference TRBV2 and TRBJ1-2): EPEVTQTPSHQVTQMGQEVILRCVPISNHLYFYWYRQILGQKVEFLVSFYNNEISEKSEIFDDQFSVERPDGSNFTLKIRSTKLEDSAMYFCASSEGSYGYTFGSGTRLTVV.

This clone was found once. The chain joins TRBV6-5 to TRBJ1-2, with 11 bases identical to TRBD1. Germline V gene lookup returns CDR1 MNHEY and CDR2 SVGAGI. J lost 7 bases, V lost 5 bases, and 3 bases had no gene match. The CDR3 is 13 residues long. The CDR3 reads CASSRDRGFGYTF. The CDR3 region has the DNA TGTGCCAGCAGTCGGGACAGGGGGTTTGGCTACACCTTC.

The gene calls are TRBV7-9 and TRBJ2-1, with a possible D match to TRBD1 (6 bases). From germline, CDR1 is SEHNR and CDR2 FQNEAQ (reference sequence). The CDR3 consists of 13 residues. V was cut by 3 bases and J by 10 bases, with 13 bases left in between. The CDR3 is CASSLGATGEQFF. CDR3 in DNA: TGTGCCAGCAGCTTGGGGGCGACCGGGGAGCAGTTCTTC.

The rearrangement joins TRBV6-1 to TRBJ1-1; 7 bases line up with TRBD1. Per the germline V gene, CDR1 is MNHNS and CDR2 is SASEGT. V trimming: 7 bases; J trimming: 8 bases; junction bases outside the gene matches: 10. This CDR3 has 13 amino acids. CDR3 sequence (DNA): TGTGCCAGCACCCGACAGGGTGTGAGAGAAGCTTTCTTT. As protein: CASTRQGVREAFF.

The CDR3 sequence: CASTEFGGAFF. CDR3 nucleotides: TGTGCCAGTACTGAATTCGGTGGAGCTTTCTTT. The rearrangement links TRBV19 to TRBJ1-1; the D is unclear. Deletions cut 7 bases from V and 10 bases from J, with 13 bases between. This CDR3 comprises 11 residues. Germline assignment: CDR1 LNHDA and CDR2 SQIVND (reference sequence).

The chain uses TRBV18 and TRBJ1-1, with D possibly matching TRBD1 (5 bases). This CDR3 has 14 amino acids. Trimming took off 4 bases at V and 1 base at J, with 10 bases between the two ends. Germline V gene sequence: CDR1 KGHSH, CDR2 LQKENI. This CDR3 reads CASSQVQGNTEAFF. Here the CDR3 DNA reads TGTGCCAGCTCACAAGTTCAGGGGAACACTGAAGCTTTCTTT.

This clone was seen a single time. The chain carries TRBV6-6 and TRBJ1-5; perhaps TRBD1 as D (6 bases). Germline lookup yields CDR1 MNHNY and CDR2 SVGAGI (reference sequence). The CDR3 sequence is 15 residues long. Trimming removed 6 bases from V and 1 base from J, with 13 bases in between. The DNA of the CDR3 is TGTGCCAGCAGCCAAGGGAGGGGGAGCAATCAGCCCCAGCATTTT. Protein: CASSQGRGSNQPQHF.

The chain links TRBV19 to TRBJ2-7; D gene uncertain. The CDR3 sequence is 15 residues long. Germline CDR1 is LNHDA and CDR2 is SQIVND (reference sequence). The ends were cut back, 1 base at V and 4 bases at J, with 14 bases in the middle. CDR3: CASSIGSLLPYEQYF. The CDR3 DNA reads as TGTGCCAGTAGTATAGGTTCGCTACTCCCTTACGAGCAGTACTTC.

The chain is built from TRBV2 and TRBJ2-1; TRBD1 might be the D (5 bases). This CDR3 contains 14 residues. Trimming removed 2 bases at V and 7 bases at J, with 12 bases between. The V gene's germline CDR1 is SNHLY and CDR2 FYNNEI. In DNA, the CDR3 is TGTGCCAGCAGTGAACGACAGATTACAAATGAGCAGTTCTTC. Translating it yields CASSERQITNEQFF.

V and J are TRBV30 and TRBJ2-7, with 8 bases matching TRBD1. Unmatched junction bases numbered 10, after V lost 1 base and J lost 5 bases. Per germline, CDR1 GTSNPN and CDR2 SVGIG (reference sequence). CDR3 length equals 15 residues. The CDR3 sequence: CAWSANFKDRDEQYF. In DNA form, the CDR3 reads TGTGCCTGGAGTGCTAATTTCAAGGACAGGGACGAGCAGTACTTC.

The chain employs TRBV30 and TRBJ2-3, with 7 nucleotides matching TRBD1. Germline loops: CDR1 GTSNPN, CDR2 SVGIG (reference sequence). This CDR3 spans 15 amino acids. Trimming removed 1 base from V and 2 bases from J; junction bases left unmatched: 6. The CDR3 coding sequence is TGTGCCTGGAGTGGGCAGGGGGTCGACACAGATACGCAGTATTTT. Translation gives CAWSGQGVDTDTQYF.

The table lists this clone with a count of one. CDR3 bases: TGTGCCAGCAGCACTCAGGGGCTTAATGCTTTCTTT. Amino acid sequence: CASSTQGLNAFF. This chain links TRBV5-6 with TRBJ1-1, with D perhaps TRBD1 (6 bases). The CDR3 contains 12 residues. Trimming shortened V by 4 bases and J by 11 bases, and 15 bases separated the two germline ends. CDR1 is SGHDT and CDR2 is YYEEEE in the germline V gene. Full variable domain (remainder filled in from reference TRBV5-6 and TRBJ1-1): DAGVTQSPTHLIKTRGQQVTLRCSPKSGHDTVSWYQQALGQGPQFIFQYYEEEERQRGNFPDRFSGHQFPNYSSELNVNALLLGDSALYLCASSTQGLNAFFGQGTRLTVV.

This chain connects TRBV19 to TRBJ2-1; 8 nucleotides agree with TRBD2. Unmatched junction bases numbered 7, after V lost 0 bases and J lost 6 bases. CDR3 length equals 16 residues. Germline-derived CDR1 and CDR2 are LNHDA and SQIVND (reference sequence). The CDR3 nucleotides read TGTGCCAGTAGTATAGATCGGGGGGGGCCCATCAATGAGCAGTTCTTC. It specifies CASSIDRGGPINEQFF. The full variable domain, with the rest looked up from reference TRBV19 and TRBJ2-1, is DGGITQSPKYLFRKEGQNVTLSCEQNLNHDAMYWYRQDPGQGLRLIYYSQIVNDFQKGDIAEGYSVSREKKESFPLTVTSAQKNPTAFYLCASSIDRGGPINEQFFGPGTRLTVL.